Included here is one T cell receptor (beta chain) sequence, with context. The target antigen is unknown. These data come from a study of shared clonotypes between healthy human individuals. The study, taken as a whole, reports: The sole specimen, blood, was sampled, and tissue repertoires likely differ. Larger estimated richness was generally seen in naive subsets than in memory subsets. The sharing of 4% to 5.5% of naive CD4 clonotypes was seen across a handful of donors.

The repertoire was sequenced with immunoSEQ multiplex PCR; TCRdb's copy has only in-frame clones and lacks some. The repertoire holds roughly 2.2 million clones, with 85% to 95% as singletons. The donors, all of them Caucasian adults, lived in Nashville, Tennessee. The J segment lost 4 bases and the V segment lost 2 bases, leaving 10 bases of the junction unmatched. Germline loops: CDR1 SGHTA, CDR2 FQGTGA. This CDR3 has 18 residues. The sequenced material came from naive CD4+ T cells from PBMCs. Subset reported: CD45RA+ positively selected. The receptor's source is a man between 18 and 29 years old in good health. Some clones in this sample may be carry-over from other donors' samples. The chain joins TRBV7-3 to TRBJ2-2; TRBD2 matches at 10 bases. CDR3 DNA: TGTGCCAGCAGCTTAGGGGCTAGCGGGAGTTTGGGCACCGGGGAGCTGTTTTTT. Residues: CASSLGASGSLGTGELFF. Using reference TRBV7-3 and TRBJ2-2 for the parts outside the CDR3, the full variable domain is GAGVSQTPSNKVTEKGKYVELRCDPISGHTALYWYRQSLGQGPEFLIYFQGTGAADDSGLPNDRFFAVRPEGSVSTLKIQRTERGDSAVYLCASSLGASGSLGTGELFFGEGSRLTVL.